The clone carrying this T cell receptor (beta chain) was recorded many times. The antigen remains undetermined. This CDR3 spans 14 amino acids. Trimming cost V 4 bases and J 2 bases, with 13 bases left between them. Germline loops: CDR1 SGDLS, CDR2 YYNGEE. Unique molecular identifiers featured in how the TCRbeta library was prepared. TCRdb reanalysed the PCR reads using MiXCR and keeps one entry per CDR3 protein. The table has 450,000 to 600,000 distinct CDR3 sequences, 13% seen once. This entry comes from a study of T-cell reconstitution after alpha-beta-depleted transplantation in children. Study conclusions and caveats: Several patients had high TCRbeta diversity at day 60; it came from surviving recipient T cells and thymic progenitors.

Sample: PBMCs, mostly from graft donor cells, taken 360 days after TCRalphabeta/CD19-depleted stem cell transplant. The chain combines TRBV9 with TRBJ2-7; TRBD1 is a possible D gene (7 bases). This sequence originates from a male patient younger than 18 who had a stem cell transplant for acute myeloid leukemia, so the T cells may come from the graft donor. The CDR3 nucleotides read TGTGCCAGCAGCCCAGGGGGACTGGCCTACGAGCAGTACTTC. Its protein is CASSPGGLAYEQYF.